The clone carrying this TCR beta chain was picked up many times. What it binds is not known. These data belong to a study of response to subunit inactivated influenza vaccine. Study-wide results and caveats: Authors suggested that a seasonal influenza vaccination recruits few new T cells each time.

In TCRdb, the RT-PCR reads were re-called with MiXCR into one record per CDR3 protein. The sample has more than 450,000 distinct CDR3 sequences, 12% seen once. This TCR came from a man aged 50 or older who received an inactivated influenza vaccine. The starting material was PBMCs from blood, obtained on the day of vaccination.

CDR3 loop: CASSFSGGSRNEQFF. The DNA for the CDR3 is TGTGCCAGCAGTTTCTCTGGCGGGAGTCGTAATGAGCAGTTCTTC. This chain uses TRBV12-3 or TRBV12-4 with TRBJ2-1; 7 bases agree with TRBD2. The CDR3 runs 15 residues. Trimming took 3 bases from V and 7 from J; bases not matched to a gene: 9.